The present TCR beta chain was sequenced within a study of beta chain features in type 1 diabetes. The CDR3 extends over 16 amino acids. The germline CDR1 and CDR2 sequences are SGHTA and FQGNSA. V gave up 3 bases and J gave up 5 bases; unmatched junction bases: 5. The study, taken as a whole, reports: TCRB CDR3s from Type 1 diabetes patients were moderately but significantly shorter in all four CD4+ subsets.

This clone was counted only a few times. Its antigen remains unknown. The same CDR3 arises from other DNA sequences in this sample as well. The sequenced template was cDNA made from the entire isolated RNA. The assay was immunoSEQ multiplex PCR, and TCRdb's table has in-frame clones only and misses some. The sample consists of about 650,000 clones, 9.5% to 15% of them appearing once. This sequence originates from a man younger than 40 with type 1 diabetes. The rearrangement uses TRBV7-2 and TRBJ2-5, with 14 bases matching TRBD2. The sequencing input was naive CD4+ T cells from blood. The CDR3 region has the DNA TGTGCCAGCAGCTTGGGACTAGCGGGGGCCCAGGAGACCCAGTACTTC. This translates into CASSLGLAGAQETQYF.